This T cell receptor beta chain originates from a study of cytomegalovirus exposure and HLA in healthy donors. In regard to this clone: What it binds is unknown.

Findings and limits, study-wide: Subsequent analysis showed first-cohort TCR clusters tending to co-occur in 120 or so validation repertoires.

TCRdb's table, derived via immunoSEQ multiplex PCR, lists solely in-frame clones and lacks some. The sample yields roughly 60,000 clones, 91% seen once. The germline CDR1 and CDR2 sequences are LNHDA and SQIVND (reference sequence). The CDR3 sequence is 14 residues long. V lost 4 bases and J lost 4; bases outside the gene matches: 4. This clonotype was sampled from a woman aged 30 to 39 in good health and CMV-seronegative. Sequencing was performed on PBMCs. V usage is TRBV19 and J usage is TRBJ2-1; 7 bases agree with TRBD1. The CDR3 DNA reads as TGTGCCAGTAGTAGCGGACAGGCATACAATGAGCAGTTCTTC. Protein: CASSSGQAYNEQFF.